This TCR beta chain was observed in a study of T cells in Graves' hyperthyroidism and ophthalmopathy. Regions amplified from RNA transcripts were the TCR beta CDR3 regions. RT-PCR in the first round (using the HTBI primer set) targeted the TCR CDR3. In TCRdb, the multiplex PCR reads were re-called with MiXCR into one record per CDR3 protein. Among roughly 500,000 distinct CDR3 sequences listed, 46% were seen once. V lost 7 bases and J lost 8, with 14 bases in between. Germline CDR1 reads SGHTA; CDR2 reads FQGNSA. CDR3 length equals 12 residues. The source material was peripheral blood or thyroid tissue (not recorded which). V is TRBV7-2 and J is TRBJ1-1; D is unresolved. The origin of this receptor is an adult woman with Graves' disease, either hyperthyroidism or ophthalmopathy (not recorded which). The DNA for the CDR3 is TGTGCCAGCAAGGGAGGCACCACCGAAGCTTTCTTT. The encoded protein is CASKGGTTEAFF.